This T cell receptor beta chain was obtained from a study of shared clonotypes between healthy human individuals. The repertoire was sequenced with immunoSEQ multiplex PCR; TCRdb's copy has only in-frame clones and lacks some. The data show about 2.4 million clones, approximately 90% seen once. All the donors were Caucasian adults who lived in Nashville, Tennessee. The CDR3 sequence is 15 residues long. CDR1 MNHEY and CDR2 SVGAGI come from the germline V gene. The ends lost 6 bases at V and 5 bases at J; junction bases unmatched: 7. Sequencing was performed on naive CD4+ T cells sorted from blood. Subset specified: CD45RA+ positively selected. The receptor comes from a man between 18 and 29 years old in good health. The chain is built from TRBV6-5 and TRBJ2-7; TRBD2 aligns across 13 bases. The CDR3 reads CASRGLAGSTHEQYF. The CDR3 DNA sequence: TGTGCCAGCAGGGGACTAGCGGGAAGTACCCACGAGCAGTACTTC.